The source of this TCR beta chain is a study of PD-1 blockade in classical Hodgkin lymphoma (dated by TCRdb to the early 2020s). Regarding the research as a whole: Nivolumab dosing was 3 mg/kg intravenously every 2 weeks, continuing until either disease progression or unacceptable toxicity. A peripheral blood immune signature of response to PD-1 blockade in classical Hodgkin lymphoma was defined using TCR beta sequencing and CyTOF. General study outcomes and caveats: Lower diversity was observed in patients in whom nivolumab was started less than 1 year after ASCT, and these patients were excluded from later analyses so that confounding by immune reconstitution would be avoided. A significant rise by C4D1 was seen in CD4+ but not CD8+ TCR diversity (p=0.0027 vs p=0.16), with the rise being most apparent in complete responders (p=0.02). Baseline TCR diversity was reported to be lower in newly diagnosed patients than in healthy donors and to be lower still in relapsed/refractory patients. Baseline diversity similar to that of newly diagnosed patients was observed in trial patients achieving complete response, whereas significantly lower diversity was observed in partial responders and progressors. The study was limited to a single clinical trial cohort, and causes of repertoire differences, possibly disease activity or prior therapy, remained undefined.

Genomic DNA was isolated using the Qiagen DNeasy kit from unsorted PBMCs as well as from negatively selected CD4+ and CD8+ fractions. TCR beta CDR3 regions were subjected to amplification by immunoSEQ multiplex PCR with primers that anneal to V and J segments. A synthetic immune receptor repertoire was used to minimize amplification bias, and remaining bias was computationally removed after sequencing. Per the source publication's procedure: Repertoire diversity was quantified as the Shannon entropy index using custom Python scripts. Unsorted, CD4+ and CD8+ repertoires were analyzed separately, except for combined analyses in which CD4+ and CD8+ sequences were merged in silico. A clone counted as expanded when the clone's frequency after treatment rose at least 2-fold relative to C1D1, and clones undetected at baseline were given a pseudocount of 0.5. Singleton clones were defined as clones with 0 or 1 copy at C1D1, and non-singleton clones were defined as clones with 2 or more copies. Clones expanded in unsorted samples were assigned a CD4+, CD8+ or unknown annotation through matching of protein sequences in sorted samples from the same patient. Wilcoxon tests on paired samples were used to test diversity changes from C1D1 to C4D1. Held by TCRdb, this immuneACCESS table contains in-frame sequences only and omits some clones. Under half of the omission traces to an unresolved V gene where checked; the cause of the rest is unknown. From that table come the V and J calls and clone size; the DNA was used to work out D and trimming. The sample records 50,000 or so clones, about 80% of which are singletons. The biggest ten clones account for 10% to 15% of the sample.

As regards this clone: Its antigen has not been determined. Qualities for individual bases were not recorded, and no much larger clone is one base off.

The CDR3 covers 16 residues, taking in both the cysteine and the phenylalanine. The only DNA kept is the CDR3, 48 bases in frame from the first base. V drops 2 bases and J drops 4 bases, leaving 14 bases in between. According to the germline V gene, CDR1 reads SGHVS and CDR2 reads FNYEAQ. The time point label on this specimen signifies: cycle 4 day 1 (C4D1), after about 6 weeks of nivolumab. Relapse after autologous stem cell transplantation had occurred in all trial patients, and cohorts A, B and C were distinguished by prior brentuximab vedotin exposure. The trial cohort was composed of under 70 patients with relapsed/refractory classical Hodgkin lymphoma, for whom complete response, partial response or progressive disease was recorded as best overall response. Single-agent nivolumab was administered to trial patients in the multi-cohort phase II CheckMate 205 trial. An independent review committee assessed best overall response by applying the 2007 International Working Group response criteria. Trial PBMCs were collected just before the start of nivolumab (C1D1) and during therapy at cycle 2 day 1 and cycle 4 day 1. Peripheral blood was collected in 8 mL Vacutainer Cell Preparation Tubes, from which PBMCs were isolated by centrifugation and then cryopreserved.

Sequences were derived from peripheral blood mononuclear cells (PBMCs), sampled before the fourth cycle of nivolumab. The clonotype originates from a human donor with classical Hodgkin lymphoma. The sequence links TRBV7-6 to TRBJ2-2; tentative D gene TRBD2, with 6 bases matching. The CDR3 corresponds to CASSLIGGDRTGELFF. The nucleotide sequence reads as follows: TGTGCCAGCAGCTTAATTGGCGGGGACCGCACCGGGGAGCTGTTTTTT.